The 21 T cell receptor beta chains below come from one sample, sequenced in a study of naive and memory T cell subsets. An equimolar mix of two oligonucleotides served as the beta constant-region primer for TRBC1 and TRBC2. TCRdb itself ran the UMI-ligation and nested PCR reads through MiXCR, one entry per CDR3 protein. The sample lists about 85,000 distinct CDR3 sequences, around 13% seen once, with 0.75% to 1% in the top ten. The sample comprised central memory CD4+ T cells from blood. Source of these receptors: a human donor in good health.

This sequence joins TRBV28 and TRBJ1-4; TRBD1 might be the D (6 bases). Germline CDR1 MDHEN, CDR2 SYDVKM. CDR3 length equals 17 residues. The V and J ends lost 5 bases and 8 bases respectively, with 24 bases between them. The CDR3 sequence is CASSRGGGSGRREKLFF. CDR3 in DNA: TGTGCCAGCAGTAGGGGCGGGGGCTCCGGACGGAGGGAAAAACTGTTTTTT.

The gene calls are TRBV12-3 or TRBV12-4 and TRBJ1-5, with D perhaps matching TRBD1 (5 bases). Trimming took 1 base from V and 0 from J, leaving 7 bases between them. This CDR3 spans 15 amino acids. The chain's CDR3 is CASSLEGNSNQPQHF. CDR3 DNA: TGTGCCAGCAGTTTAGAGGGGAATAGCAATCAGCCCCAGCATTTT.

This clonotype has only a few counts. The rearrangement uses TRBV24-1 and TRBJ2-3; weak D call: TRBD1 (5 bases). The germline V gene encodes CDR1 KGHDR and CDR2 SFDVKD. The CDR3 length is 18 residues. Trimming removed 1 base from V and 2 bases from J, with 18 bases in between. The DNA of the CDR3 is TGTGCCACCAGTGATTTTCCCCCTGGACACAGGATCACAGATACGCAGTATTTT. Protein product: CATSDFPPGHRITDTQYF.

The V gene is TRBV7-9, the J gene TRBJ2-7; no definite D call. This CDR3 has 13 residues. Germline loops: CDR1 SEHNR, CDR2 FQNEAQ (reference sequence). V gave up 4 bases and J gave up 3 bases, with 10 bases separating them. The CDR3 sequence: CASSWVGGYEQYF. The DNA for the CDR3 is TGTGCCAGCAGCTGGGTGGGCGGCTACGAGCAGTACTTC.

This clonotype was found a few times. The chain uses TRBV5-1 and TRBJ2-7; 8 bases are shared with TRBD2. Germline V gives CDR1 SGHRS, CDR2 YFSETQ. Trimming cost V 0 bases and J 2 bases; bases outside gene matches: 1. The CDR3 covers 14 residues. The CDR3 DNA reads as TGCGCCAGCAGCTTGGTCGGGGGGGCCTACGAGCAGTACTTC. Its protein product is CASSLVGGAYEQYF.

The chain joins TRBV7-8 to TRBJ2-5; perhaps TRBD2 as D (6 bases). Trimming removed 3 bases from V and 8 bases from J, with 19 bases in between. The CDR3 sequence is 15 residues long. Looked up from germline, CDR1 is SGHVS and CDR2 is FQNEAQ. In nucleotides, the CDR3 is TGTGCCAGCAGCTTTTGGGGACTCCCTGGGGAAACCCAGTACTTC. This sequence encodes CASSFWGLPGETQYF.

The table lists this clonotype with a few counts. The V call is TRBV28, the J call TRBJ1-5; no clear D gene. The germline V gene has CDR1 MDHEN and CDR2 SYDVKM. Trimming stripped 3 bases from V and 7 bases from J, with 13 bases between. The length of the CDR3 is 14 residues. The CDR3 loop is CASSFPFGGQPQHF. CDR3 nucleotide sequence: TGTGCCAGCAGTTTTCCCTTCGGTGGGCAGCCCCAGCATTTT.

This clonotype showed up many times. The gene calls are TRBV29-1 and TRBJ2-1; no reliable D call. The V end was cut by 2 bases, the J end by 3 bases, with 2 bases between. Looked up from germline, CDR1 is SQVTM and CDR2 is ANQGSEA. The CDR3 runs to 11 residues. CDR3: CSVELYNEQFF. As DNA, the CDR3 is TGCAGCGTTGAACTCTACAATGAGCAGTTCTTC.

Points on this clonotype: This may arise from a read error, as a much more abundant clone is one base away. V and J are TRBV5-5 and TRBJ2-1; TRBD2 agrees at 7 bases. Germline-derived CDR1 and CDR2 are SGHKS and YYEKEE (reference sequence). This CDR3 is 16 amino acids long. Trimming removed 4 bases from V and 3 bases from J; junction bases left unmatched: 10. In DNA, the CDR3 is TGTGCCAGCAGCAGCCGGACTAGAGGAGACTACAATGAGCAGTTCTTC. Translated: CASSSRTRGDYNEQFF.

The chain is built from TRBV3-1 and TRBJ2-1, with a possible D match to TRBD2 (6 bases). CDR1 and CDR2 from the germline V gene are LGHDT and YNNKEL (reference sequence). V was pared by 1 base and J by 4 bases, with 11 bases between. CDR3 length: 15 residues. CDR3 loop: CASSQVAGRYNEQFF. The CDR3 DNA reads as TGTGCCAGCAGCCAAGTCGCGGGACGTTACAATGAGCAGTTCTTC.

The chain uses TRBV3-1 and TRBJ1-1, with 7 bases that match TRBD1. The junction had 2 bases not matched to a gene; V was cut back by 4 bases and J by 3 bases. CDR3 length: 13 residues. Germline lookup yields CDR1 LGHDT and CDR2 YNNKEL (reference sequence). CDR3 DNA sequence: TGTGCCAGCAGCCCGACAGGGTACACTGAAGCTTTCTTT. It translates to CASSPTGYTEAFF.

The sample holds many counts of this clonotype. The chain is built from TRBV5-1 and TRBJ2-7, with D possibly TRBD2 on 6 matching bases. In germline, CDR1 is SGHRS, CDR2 YFSETQ. Trimming shortened V by 2 bases and J by 11 bases, and 14 bases separated the two germline ends. This CDR3 contains 12 residues. CDR3 DNA sequence: TGCGCCAGCAGCTTTGAGAGGACTACCAAGTACTTC. It translates to CASSFERTTKYF.

This clonotype was detected a few times. CDR3 in DNA: TGCGCCAGCAGCCCAGGTGGGACTAGCGGGAGGTTAGAGCAGTACTTC. Protein sequence: CASSPGGTSGRLEQYF. The chain links TRBV5-1 to TRBJ2-7; 15 positions agree with TRBD2. V was clipped by 4 bases and J by 7 bases; unmatched bases: 9. CDR3 length equals 16 residues. Germline V lookup: CDR1 SGHRS, CDR2 YFSETQ.

The rearrangement joins TRBV7-9 to TRBJ2-7; the D is unclear. The CDR3 consists of 14 residues. Trimming pared 2 bases from V and 1 base from J, leaving 9 bases between. Germline V gives CDR1 SEHNR, CDR2 FQNEAQ (reference sequence). CDR3 sequence reads: CASSLLERSYEQYF. CDR3 in DNA: TGTGCCAGCAGCTTATTGGAGCGTTCCTACGAGCAGTACTTC.

This clonotype came up a few times. The chain combines TRBV20-1 with TRBJ2-7, with D perhaps matching TRBD1 (5 bases). This CDR3 spans 15 amino acids. In germline, CDR1 is DFQATT, CDR2 SNEGSKA (reference sequence). With 0 bases removed from V and 3 bases from J, the gap between germline ends came to 15 bases. The CDR3 DNA is TGCAGTGCTAGAGATCTTAACCAGGGATACTACGAGCAGTACTTC. Translating it yields CSARDLNQGYYEQYF.

This clonotype was counted many times. The rearrangement uses TRBV10-3 and TRBJ2-4; no reliable D call. The CDR3 runs 13 residues. CDR1 and CDR2 from the germline V gene are ENHRY and SYGVKD. Between the trimmed V and J ends, which lost 8 bases and 1 base, there was a span of 9 bases. CDR3: CAISNGAKNIQYF. The CDR3 DNA follows: TGTGCCATCTCTAATGGGGCCAAAAACATTCAGTACTTC.

The chain links TRBV4-3 to TRBJ2-3; a weak D match, TRBD2 (6 bases). Germline V gene data show CDR1 as LGHNA and CDR2 as YSLEER. V lost 0 bases, J lost 7 bases, and 11 bases lay in between. This CDR3 is built from 14 residues. CDR3 protein: CASSQEVGGNTQYF. CDR3 bases: TGCGCCAGCAGCCAAGAAGTTGGGGGGAATACGCAGTATTTT.

This clonotype was detected a few times. The chain has TRBV18 and TRBJ1-4; TRBD1 aligns across 9 bases. V lost 5 bases to trimming and J lost 4 bases; unmatched junction nucleotides: 17. This CDR3 spans 19 amino acids. Germline assignment: CDR1 KGHSH and CDR2 LQKENI. Here the CDR3 reads CASSALVDDRGRLNEKLFF. The CDR3 coding sequence is TGTGCCAGCTCAGCGTTGGTCGACGACAGGGGGAGGCTTAATGAAAAACTGTTTTTT.

J is TRBJ2-2 and V is TRBV5-1; 7 bases align to TRBD1. The V and J ends lost 4 bases and 3 bases, in that order; junction bases with no gene match: 9. The CDR3 runs to 16 residues. Germline V gives CDR1 SGHRS, CDR2 YFSETQ. The CDR3 here is CASSPRNRGYTGELFF. The DNA for the CDR3 is TGCGCCAGCAGCCCTCGAAACAGGGGATACACCGGGGAGCTGTTTTTT. Using reference TRBV5-1 and TRBJ2-2 for the parts outside the CDR3, the full variable domain is KAGVTQTPRYLIKTRGQQVTLSCSPISGHRSVSWYQQTPGQGLQFLFEYFSETQRNKGNFPGRFSGRQFSNSRSEMNVSTLELGDSALYLCASSPRNRGYTGELFFGEGSRLTVL.

This clonotype was seen repeatedly, ten times or more. This chain uses TRBV28 with TRBJ2-1; a possible D gene is TRBD2 (6 bases). CDR1 is MDHEN, CDR2 SYDVKM, per germline. The V gene lost 6 bases and the J gene lost 0 bases, with 15 bases spanning the gap. CDR3 length: 16 amino acids. The CDR3 nucleotides are TGTGCCAGCAGAATGTTGGGGGGTCCCTCCTACAATGAGCAGTTCTTC. The encoded protein is CASRMLGGPSYNEQFF.

CDR3: CASSLDGQPDSPLHF. CDR3 nucleotide sequence: TGCGCCAGCAGCTTGGACGGGCAGCCTGATTCACCCCTCCACTTT. V usage is TRBV5-1 and J usage is TRBJ1-6; D unresolved. Germline CDR1 reads SGHRS; CDR2 reads YFSETQ. The CDR3 runs to 15 residues. V was trimmed by 0 bases and J by 8 bases, leaving 12 bases between them.